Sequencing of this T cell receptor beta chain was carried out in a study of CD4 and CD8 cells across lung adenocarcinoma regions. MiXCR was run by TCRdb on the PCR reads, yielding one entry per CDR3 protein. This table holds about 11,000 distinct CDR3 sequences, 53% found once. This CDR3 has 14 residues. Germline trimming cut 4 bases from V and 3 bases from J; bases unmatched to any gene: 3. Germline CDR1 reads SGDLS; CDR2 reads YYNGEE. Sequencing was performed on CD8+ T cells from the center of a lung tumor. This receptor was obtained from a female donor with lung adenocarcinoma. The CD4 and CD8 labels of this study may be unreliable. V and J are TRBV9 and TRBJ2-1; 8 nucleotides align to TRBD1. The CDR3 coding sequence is TGTGCCAGCAGCTCCGGGACAGGCTACAATGAGCAGTTCTTC. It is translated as CASSSGTGYNEQFF.